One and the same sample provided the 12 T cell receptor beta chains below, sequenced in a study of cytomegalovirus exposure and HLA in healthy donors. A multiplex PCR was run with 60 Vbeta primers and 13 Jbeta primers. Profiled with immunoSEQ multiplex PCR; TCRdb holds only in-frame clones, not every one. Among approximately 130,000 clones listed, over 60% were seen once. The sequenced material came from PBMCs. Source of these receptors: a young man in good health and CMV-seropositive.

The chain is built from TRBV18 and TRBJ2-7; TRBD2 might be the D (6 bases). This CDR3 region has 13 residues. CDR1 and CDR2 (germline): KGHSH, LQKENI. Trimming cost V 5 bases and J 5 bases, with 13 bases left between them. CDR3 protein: CASSVAGYDEQYF. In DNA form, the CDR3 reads TGTGCCAGCTCAGTGGCGGGGTACGACGAGCAGTACTTC. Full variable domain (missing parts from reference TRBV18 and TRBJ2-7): NAGVMQNPRHLVRRRGQEARLRCSPMKGHSHVYWYRQLPEEGLKFMVYLQKENIIDESGMPKERFSAEFPKEGPSILRIQQVVRGDSAAYFCASSVAGYDEQYFGPGTRLTVT.

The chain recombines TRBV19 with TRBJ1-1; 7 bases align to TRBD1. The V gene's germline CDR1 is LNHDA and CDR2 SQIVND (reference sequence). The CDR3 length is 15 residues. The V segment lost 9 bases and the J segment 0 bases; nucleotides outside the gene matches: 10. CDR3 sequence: CASQTTGPMNTEAFF. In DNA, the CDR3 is TGTGCCAGCCAAACGACAGGGCCTATGAACACTGAAGCTTTCTTT.

The CDR3 region is CASSEAPVANTGELFF. Written as DNA, the CDR3 is TGTGCCAGCAGTGAAGCCCCGGTAGCAAACACCGGGGAGCTGTTTTTT. V and J are TRBV6-1 and TRBJ2-2, with D unclear. The CDR3 is 16 amino acids. In germline, CDR1 is MNHNS, CDR2 SASEGT. V dropped 0 bases and J dropped 2 bases, with 10 bases sitting between them.

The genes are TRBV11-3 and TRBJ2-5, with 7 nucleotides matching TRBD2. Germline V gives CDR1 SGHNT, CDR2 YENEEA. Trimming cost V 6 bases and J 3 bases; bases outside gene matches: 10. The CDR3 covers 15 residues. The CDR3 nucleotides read TGTGCCAGCAGTACGGGACTATCCCTAAAAGAGACCCAGTACTTC. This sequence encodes CASSTGLSLKETQYF.

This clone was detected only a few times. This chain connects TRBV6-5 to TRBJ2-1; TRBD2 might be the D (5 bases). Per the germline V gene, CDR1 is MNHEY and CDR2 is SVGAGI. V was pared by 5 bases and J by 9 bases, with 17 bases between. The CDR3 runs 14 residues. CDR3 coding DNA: TGTGCCAGCAGTGACTGGACTCTTCGGGTTGAGCAGTTCTTC. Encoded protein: CASSDWTLRVEQFF.

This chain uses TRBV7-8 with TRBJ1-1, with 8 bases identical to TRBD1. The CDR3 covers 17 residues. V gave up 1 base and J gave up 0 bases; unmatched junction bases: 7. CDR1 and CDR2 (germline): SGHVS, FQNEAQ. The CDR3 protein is CASSLGTGYFMNTEAFF. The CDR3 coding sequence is TGTGCCAGCAGCTTAGGGACAGGGTATTTCATGAACACTGAAGCTTTCTTT.

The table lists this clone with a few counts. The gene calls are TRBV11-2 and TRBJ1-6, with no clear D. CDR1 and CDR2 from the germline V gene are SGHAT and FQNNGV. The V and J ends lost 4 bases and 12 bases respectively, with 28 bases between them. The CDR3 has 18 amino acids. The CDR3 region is CASSSAFGDTKRGRPLHF. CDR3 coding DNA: TGTGCCAGCAGCTCTGCGTTCGGGGATACTAAGCGGGGAAGACCCCTCCACTTT.

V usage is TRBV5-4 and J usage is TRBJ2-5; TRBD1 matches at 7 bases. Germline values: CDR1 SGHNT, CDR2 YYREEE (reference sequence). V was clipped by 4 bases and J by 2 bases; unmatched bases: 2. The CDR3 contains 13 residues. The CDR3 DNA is TGTGCCAGCAGCCAGGGACAGCAAGAGACCCAGTACTTC. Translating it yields CASSQGQQETQYF.

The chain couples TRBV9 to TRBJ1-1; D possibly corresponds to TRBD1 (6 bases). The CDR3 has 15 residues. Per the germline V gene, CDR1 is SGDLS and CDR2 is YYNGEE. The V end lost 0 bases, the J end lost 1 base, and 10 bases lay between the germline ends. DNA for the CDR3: TGTGCCAGCAGCGTAGGGGGAGGGGGGAACACTGAAGCTTTCTTT. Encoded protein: CASSVGGGGNTEAFF.

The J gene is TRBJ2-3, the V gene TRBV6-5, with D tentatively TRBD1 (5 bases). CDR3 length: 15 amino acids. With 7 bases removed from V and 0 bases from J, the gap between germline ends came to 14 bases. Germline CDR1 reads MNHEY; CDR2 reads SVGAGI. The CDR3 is CASTKGAGSTDTQYF. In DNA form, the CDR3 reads TGTGCCAGCACCAAAGGGGCAGGGAGCACAGATACGCAGTATTTT.

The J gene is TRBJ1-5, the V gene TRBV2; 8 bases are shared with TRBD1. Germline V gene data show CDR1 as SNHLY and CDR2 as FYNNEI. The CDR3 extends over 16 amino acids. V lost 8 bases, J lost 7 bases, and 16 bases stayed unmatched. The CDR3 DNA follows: TGTGCCAGCGGGAGGAGACAGGGGATGTTGAAGCAGCCCCAGCATTTT. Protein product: CASGRRQGMLKQPQHF.

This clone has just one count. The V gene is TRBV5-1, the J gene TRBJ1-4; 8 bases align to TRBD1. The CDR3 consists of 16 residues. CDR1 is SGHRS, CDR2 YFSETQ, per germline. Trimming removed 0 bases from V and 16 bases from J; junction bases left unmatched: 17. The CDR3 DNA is TGCGCCAGCAGCTTGGATTTAGGACAGGGATTTGAGGGAAAGTTTTTT. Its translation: CASSLDLGQGFEGKFF.